The 21 T cell receptor beta chains reported below all come from one sample, sequenced in a study of blood T cell repertoires in COVID-19. Here immunoSEQ multiplex PCR was the method, and the copy in TCRdb shows in-frame clones only, minus some. The table has approximately 240,000 clones, roughly 85% seen once. Sequenced material: peripheral blood. The receptors were sampled from a young woman who had recovered from COVID-19.

The chain joins TRBV7-9 to TRBJ2-1, with 11 bases aligning to TRBD2. The length of the CDR3 is 17 residues. From germline, CDR1 is SEHNR and CDR2 FQNEAQ (reference sequence). The junction had 12 bases not matched to a gene; V was cut back by 5 bases and J by 6 bases. CDR3 loop: CASSPGLAGDATNEQFF. The CDR3 DNA sequence: TGTGCCAGCAGCCCAGGACTAGCGGGCGATGCAACCAATGAGCAGTTCTTC. Full variable domain (outside the CDR3, taken from reference TRBV7-9 and TRBJ2-1): DTGVSQNPRHKITKRGQNVTFRCDPISEHNRLYWYRQTLGQGPEFLTYFQNEAQLEKSRLLSDRFSAERPKGSFSTLEIQRTEQGDSAMYLCASSPGLAGDATNEQFFGPGTRLTVL.

The chain carries TRBV3-1 (or the pseudogene TRBV3-2) and TRBJ2-2, with a possible D match to TRBD1 (6 bases). Germline V gives CDR1 LGHDT, CDR2 YNNKEL (reference sequence). V was clipped by 3 bases and J by 2 bases, with 10 bases between them. This CDR3 is 15 amino acids long. CDR3 DNA sequence: TGTGCCAGCAGCCACAGGGACACTAACACCGGGGAGCTGTTTTTT. Protein: CASSHRDTNTGELFF.

On this clone itself: The same CDR3 arises from other DNA sequences in this sample as well. This chain connects TRBV7-2 to TRBJ2-5; TRBD1 agrees at 11 bases. V lost 5 bases to trimming and J lost 5 bases; unmatched junction nucleotides: 7. Germline V CDR1 and CDR2: SGHTA, FQGNSA. CDR3 length: 15 residues. The CDR3, as DNA: TGTGCCAGCAGCCTGGACAGGGGGCTAGGGGAGACCCAGTACTTC. Translated, it gives CASSLDRGLGETQYF.

The rearrangement joins TRBV4-3 to TRBJ1-5, with D hard to call. The CDR3 contains 14 residues. Germline lookup yields CDR1 LGHNA and CDR2 YSLEER. V was cut by 0 bases and J by 4 bases, with 7 bases left in between. In DNA, the CDR3 is TGCGCCAGCAGCCAAGACAGGCTTAATCAGCCCCAGCATTTT. It encodes CASSQDRLNQPQHF.

This chain links TRBV4-3 with TRBJ2-5; 11 bases match TRBD2. V dropped 5 bases and J dropped 5; count of bases not matched to a gene: 7. Germline CDR1 LGHNA, CDR2 YSLEER. This CDR3 region has 15 residues. CDR3 DNA sequence: TGCGCCAGCAGCGTTACTAGCGGGAGAGGGGAGACCCAGTACTTC. Translating gives CASSVTSGRGETQYF.

The CDR3 protein is CASSQDGGNSPLHF. DNA for the CDR3: TGCGCCAGCAGCCAAGATGGCGGTAATTCACCCCTCCACTTT. The chain carries TRBV4-3 and TRBJ1-6; D gene unclear. The V end was cut by 0 bases, the J end by 6 bases, with 6 bases between. In germline, CDR1 is LGHNA, CDR2 YSLEER. The CDR3 runs 14 residues.

The chain uses TRBV11-1 and TRBJ2-3; 7 positions agree with TRBD1. The CDR3 spans 16 residues. V was pared by 4 bases and J by 3 bases, with 10 bases of the junction left unmatched. CDR1 and CDR2 (germline): SGHAT, FQDESV (reference sequence). CDR3 amino acids: CASSWFDRDATDTQYF. CDR3 bases: TGTGCCAGCAGCTGGTTCGACAGGGATGCAACAGATACGCAGTATTTT.

The chain employs TRBV6-2 or TRBV6-3 and TRBJ1-5; unclear D gene. The germline V gene encodes CDR1 MNHEY and CDR2 SVGEGT. The CDR3 has 13 amino acids. V shed 6 bases and J shed 9 bases, with 15 bases lying between them. CDR3 protein: CASSYSGSSPQHF. In DNA form, the CDR3 reads TGTGCCAGCAGCTATAGCGGGTCGTCGCCCCAGCATTTT.

The rearrangement links TRBV7-3 to TRBJ1-2; maybe TRBD1 (5 bases). The germline gives CDR1 SGHTA, CDR2 FQGTGA. CDR3 size: 15 residues. V was trimmed by 2 bases and J by 3 bases, leaving 13 bases between them. CDR3 DNA: TGTGCCAGCAGCTTATTCCTAGTGACAGACTATGGCTACACCTTC. Translated, it gives CASSLFLVTDYGYTF.

This CDR3 is CASSPDGQGAGGYTF. CDR3 DNA sequence: TGCGCCAGCAGCCCCGACGGACAGGGGGCCGGTGGCTACACCTTC. The chain uses TRBV5-1 and TRBJ1-2; 11 bases match TRBD1. CDR1 SGHRS and CDR2 YFSETQ come from the germline V gene. The CDR3 length is 15 residues. V shed 4 bases and J 7 bases; nucleotides not matched to a gene: 9.

The chain is built from TRBV7-2 and TRBJ1-1; TRBD1 matches at 10 bases. From germline, CDR1 is SGHTA and CDR2 FQGNSA. The V gene end was trimmed by 0 bases and the J gene end by 6 bases; junction bases not matched to a gene: 13. The CDR3 length is 18 residues. The DNA for the CDR3 is TGTGCCAGCAGCTTAGCCCTCCCGGGACAGGGGAGGGGGTCTGAAGCTTTCTTT. It specifies CASSLALPGQGRGSEAFF.

This chain connects TRBV30 to TRBJ1-5, with D unresolved. The germline V gene encodes CDR1 GTSNPN and CDR2 SVGIG (reference sequence). Trimming removed 4 bases at V and 0 bases at J, with 7 bases between. The CDR3 runs 13 residues. For the CDR3, the DNA is TGTGCCTGGACCGGTAATAGCAATCAGCCCCAGCATTTT. Translating it yields CAWTGNSNQPQHF.

V gene TRBV19 combines with J gene TRBJ2-2; D may be TRBD2 (6 bases). V lost 3 bases and J 0 bases, leaving 8 bases between the germline ends. The CDR3 extends over 15 amino acids. From germline, CDR1 is LNHDA and CDR2 SQIVND (reference sequence). The CDR3 region has the DNA TGTGCCAGTAGTATGGGGGGAGCGAACACCGGGGAGCTGTTTTTT. It specifies CASSMGGANTGELFF. Filled out from reference TRBV19 and TRBJ2-2, the complete variable domain reads DGGITQSPKYLFRKEGQNVTLSCEQNLNHDAMYWYRQDPGQGLRLIYYSQIVNDFQKGDIAEGYSVSREKKESFPLTVTSAQKNPTAFYLCASSMGGANTGELFFGEGSRLTVL.

This chain connects TRBV2 to TRBJ2-7, with 8 bases that match TRBD1. V lost 8 bases to trimming and J lost 0 bases; unmatched junction nucleotides: 9. Germline CDR1 reads SNHLY; CDR2 reads FYNNEI. This CDR3 is 15 amino acids long. The CDR3 here is CASAPTGASSYEQYF. In DNA, the CDR3 is TGTGCCAGCGCTCCGACAGGGGCGAGCTCCTACGAGCAGTACTTC.

The chain links TRBV10-2 to TRBJ2-1; 9 bases map to TRBD2. Germline V gives CDR1 WSHSY, CDR2 SAAADI. The CDR3 totals 16 residues. The J segment lost 12 bases and the V segment lost 8 bases, leaving 20 bases of the junction unmatched. CDR3 sequence (DNA): TGCGCCAGCTCCCAGGGGAGCGCGGCTAGCGGGATTGGGCAGTTCTTC. This gives the protein CASSQGSAASGIGQFF.

Written as DNA, the CDR3 is TGTGCCAGCAGCGTAGACGGGGATACCAATCAGCCCCAGCATTTT. Translated: CASSVDGDTNQPQHF. This chain uses TRBV9 with TRBJ1-5; D is undetermined. This CDR3 spans 15 amino acids. V lost 0 bases and J 3 bases, leaving 10 bases between the germline ends. Germline lookup yields CDR1 SGDLS and CDR2 YYNGEE. Filled out from reference TRBV9 and TRBJ1-5, the complete variable domain reads DSGVTQTPKHLITATGQRVTLRCSPRSGDLSVYWYQQSLDQGLQFLIQYYNGEERAKGNILERFSAQQFPDLHSELNLSSLELGDSALYFCASSVDGDTNQPQHFGDGTRLSIL.

The rearrangement links TRBV6-2 or TRBV6-3 to TRBJ1-5; 8 nucleotides line up with TRBD1. Germline CDR1 reads MNHEY; CDR2 reads SVGEGT. The CDR3 length is 13 residues. V lost 5 bases and J lost 6; bases outside the gene matches: 3. The CDR3 DNA is TGTGCCAGCAGTACCGACAGGGGTCAGCCCCAGCATTTT. Protein: CASSTDRGQPQHF.

The chain links TRBV6-6 to TRBJ2-2, with 8 bases fitting TRBD2. Trimming cost V 6 bases and J 7 bases; bases outside gene matches: 13. Per the germline V gene, CDR1 is MNHNY and CDR2 is SVGAGI (reference sequence). The CDR3 extends over 16 amino acids. CDR3 in DNA: TGTGCCAGCAGCACCCGCTTCGCGGGAGGCAGCGGGGAGCTGTTTTTT. As protein: CASSTRFAGGSGELFF.

The chain joins TRBV19 to TRBJ1-2, with 9 bases fitting TRBD1. The CDR3 has 13 residues. Germline trimming cut 5 bases from V and 2 bases from J; bases unmatched to any gene: 0. Looked up from germline, CDR1 is LNHDA and CDR2 is SQIVND (reference sequence). The CDR3 DNA is TGTGCCAGTAGTGGGACAGGGAACTATGGCTACACCTTC. Translation gives CASSGTGNYGYTF.

The chain recombines TRBV6-5 with TRBJ1-2; 7 nucleotides align to TRBD1. CDR1 MNHEY and CDR2 SVGAGI come from the germline V gene. Trimming at V came to 6 bases and at J to 8 bases, leaving 12 bases not matched to a gene. This CDR3 region has 14 residues. DNA of the CDR3: TGTGCCAGCAGAGTGAGGGGGCGGAGTAGCGGCTACACCTTC. This sequence encodes CASRVRGRSSGYTF.

V is TRBV19 and J is TRBJ1-2; TRBD1 might be the D (5 bases). Germline V CDR1 and CDR2: LNHDA, SQIVND (reference sequence). This CDR3 contains 13 residues. V lost 1 base, J lost 8 bases, and 11 bases lay in between. CDR3 sequence (DNA): TGTGCCAGTAGTATAGCCGCCCAGGGCGGCTACACCTTC. Its translation: CASSIAAQGGYTF.